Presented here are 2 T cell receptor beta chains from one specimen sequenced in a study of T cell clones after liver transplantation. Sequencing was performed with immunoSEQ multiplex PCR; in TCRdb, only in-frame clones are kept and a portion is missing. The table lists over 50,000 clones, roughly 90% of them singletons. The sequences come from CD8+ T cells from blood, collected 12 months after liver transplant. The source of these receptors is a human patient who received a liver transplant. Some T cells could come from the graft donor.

The CDR3 protein is CASSVVALPGNEQFF. The CDR3 region has the DNA TGTGCCAGCAGTGTAGTGGCCCTACCGGGCAATGAGCAGTTCTTC. V is TRBV6-4 and J is TRBJ2-1, with no clear D. The CDR3 runs to 15 residues. Germline V CDR1 and CDR2: MRHNA, SNTAGT. V lost 4 bases and J lost 6, with 16 bases in between.

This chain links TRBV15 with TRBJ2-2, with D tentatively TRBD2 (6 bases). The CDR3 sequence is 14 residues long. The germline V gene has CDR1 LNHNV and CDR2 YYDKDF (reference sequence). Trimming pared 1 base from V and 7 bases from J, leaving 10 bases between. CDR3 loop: CATSRGWGGGELFF. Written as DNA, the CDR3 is TGTGCCACCAGCAGAGGATGGGGAGGCGGGGAGCTGTTTTTT.